This paragraph covers one TCR beta chain sequence. Its antigen is unidentified. The library came from three nested PCR rounds adapted from ARM-PCR protocols. From the multiplex PCR reads, TCRdb called clonotypes with MiXCR, one entry per CDR3 protein. The sample records approximately 100,000 distinct CDR3 sequences, 50% to 70% being singletons. The sample originates from a study of tumor and adjacent non-tumor tissue in lung cancer. Study overall: Stage I to III disease affected some 11 men and roughly five women aged roughly 31 to 76. Around 4 million productive TCRbeta reads were obtained per sample on average. General study points: Tumor tissue had significantly higher TCR diversity than normal lung. Higher tumor TCR diversity was associated with shorter survival.

This sample's RNA came from whole unsorted tissue. The normal lung tissue was taken more than 3 cm from the tumor edge. Germline trimming cut 2 bases from V and 2 bases from J; bases unmatched to any gene: 3. The CDR3 is 14 residues long. Germline assignment: CDR1 DFQATT and CDR2 SNEGSKA (reference sequence). The specimen sequenced was distant non-tumor lung tissue. The TCR comes from a man younger than 45 with non-small cell lung cancer. The chain combines TRBV20-1 with TRBJ1-2, with TRBD1 matching 9 bases. The CDR3 here is CSARTGQGNYGYTF. Here the CDR3 DNA reads TGCAGTGCTAGAACAGGACAGGGGAACTATGGCTACACCTTC.